The sample holds a few counts of the clone carrying this T cell receptor beta chain. This table comes from immunoSEQ multiplex PCR, and its TCRdb copy is limited to in-frame clones, with some not included. The repertoire holds around 450,000 clones, with 89% as singletons. Treatment denoted: roughly 18 received Ad26.COV2.S at low or high dose, single or two shots; five or six received placebo; per-sample allocation not given. Samples came from day 63 after the first vaccine or placebo injection. This record comes from a study of Ad26.COV2.S vaccination and SARS-CoV-2 variants. As for the study in general: The trial was COV1001 and the donor's arm was Ad26.COV2.S.

The sequenced sample was peripheral blood, obtained in a trial of Ad26.COV2.S vaccine versus placebo. The origin of this receptor is a person aged 18 to 65 who received the Ad26.COV2.S COVID-19 vaccine or a placebo.

The CDR3 loop is CASSLGQGMKTQYF. The CDR3 DNA is TGTGCCAGCAGCCTCGGACAGGGGATGAAGACCCAGTACTTC. The chain employs TRBV6-6 and TRBJ2-5; 9 bases map to TRBD1. This CDR3 comprises 14 residues. Unmatched junction bases numbered 8, after V lost 6 bases and J lost 6 bases. The germline gives CDR1 MNHNY, CDR2 SVGAGI (reference sequence).